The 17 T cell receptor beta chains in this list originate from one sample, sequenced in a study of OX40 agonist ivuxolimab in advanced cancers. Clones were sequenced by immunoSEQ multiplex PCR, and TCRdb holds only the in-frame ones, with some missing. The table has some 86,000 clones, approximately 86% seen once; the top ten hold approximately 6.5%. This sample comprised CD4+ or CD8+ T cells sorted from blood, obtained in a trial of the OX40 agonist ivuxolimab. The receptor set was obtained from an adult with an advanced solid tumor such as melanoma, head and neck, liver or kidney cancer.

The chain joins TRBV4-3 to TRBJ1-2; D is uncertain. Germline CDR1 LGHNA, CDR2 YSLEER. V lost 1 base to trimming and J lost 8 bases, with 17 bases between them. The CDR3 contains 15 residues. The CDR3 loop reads CASSQVWTDSGGYTF. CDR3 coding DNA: TGCGCCAGCAGCCAAGTCTGGACGGATAGCGGGGGCTACACCTTC.

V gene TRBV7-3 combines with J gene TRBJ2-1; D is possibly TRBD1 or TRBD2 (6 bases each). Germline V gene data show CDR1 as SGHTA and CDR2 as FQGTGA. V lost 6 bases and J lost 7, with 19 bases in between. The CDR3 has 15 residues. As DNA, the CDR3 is TGTGCCAGCAGTAGTGCGTCGGGGGCGGGGAATGAGCAGTTCTTC. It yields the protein CASSSASGAGNEQFF.

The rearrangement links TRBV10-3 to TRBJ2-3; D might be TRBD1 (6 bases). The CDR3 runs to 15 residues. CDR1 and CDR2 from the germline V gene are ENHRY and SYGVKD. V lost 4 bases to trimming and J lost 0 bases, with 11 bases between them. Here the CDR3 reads CAISAGTTSTDTQYF. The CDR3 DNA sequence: TGTGCCATCAGTGCCGGGACAACTAGCACAGATACGCAGTATTTT.

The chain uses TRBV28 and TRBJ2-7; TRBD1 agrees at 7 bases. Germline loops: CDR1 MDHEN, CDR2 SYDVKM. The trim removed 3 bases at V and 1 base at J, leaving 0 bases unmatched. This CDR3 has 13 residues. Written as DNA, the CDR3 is TGTGCCAGCAGTTTGACAGGGTCCTACGAGCAGTACTTC. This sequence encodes CASSLTGSYEQYF.

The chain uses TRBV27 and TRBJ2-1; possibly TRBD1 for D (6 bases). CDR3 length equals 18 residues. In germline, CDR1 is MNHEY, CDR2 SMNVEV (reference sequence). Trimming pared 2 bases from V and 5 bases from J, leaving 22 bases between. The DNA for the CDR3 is TGTGCCAGCAGTTTAAAAATCCCACAGGGAGTAACGAACAATGAGCAGTTCTTC. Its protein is CASSLKIPQGVTNNEQFF.

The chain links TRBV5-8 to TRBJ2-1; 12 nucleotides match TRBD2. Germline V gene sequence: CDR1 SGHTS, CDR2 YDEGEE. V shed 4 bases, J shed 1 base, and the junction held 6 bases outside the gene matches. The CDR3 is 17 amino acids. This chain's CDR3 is CASSPRLAGVSYNEQFF. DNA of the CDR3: TGTGCCAGCAGCCCGAGACTAGCGGGGGTTTCCTACAATGAGCAGTTCTTC.

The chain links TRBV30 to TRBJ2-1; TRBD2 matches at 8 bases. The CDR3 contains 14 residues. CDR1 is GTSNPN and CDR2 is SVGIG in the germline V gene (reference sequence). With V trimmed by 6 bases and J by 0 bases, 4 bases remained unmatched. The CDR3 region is CACPREDSYNEQFF. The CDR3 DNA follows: TGTGCCTGTCCGCGGGAGGACTCCTACAATGAGCAGTTCTTC.

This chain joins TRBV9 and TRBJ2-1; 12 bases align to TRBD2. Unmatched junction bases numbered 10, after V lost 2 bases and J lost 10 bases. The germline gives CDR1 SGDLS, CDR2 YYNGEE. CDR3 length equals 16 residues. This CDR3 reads CASSVRLAGGPGEQFF. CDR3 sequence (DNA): TGTGCCAGCAGCGTTCGGCTAGCGGGAGGGCCAGGGGAGCAGTTCTTC.

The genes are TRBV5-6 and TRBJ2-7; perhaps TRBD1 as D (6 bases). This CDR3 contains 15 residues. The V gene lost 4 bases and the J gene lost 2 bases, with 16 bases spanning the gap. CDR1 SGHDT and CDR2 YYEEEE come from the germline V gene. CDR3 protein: CASSLLDREAYEQYF. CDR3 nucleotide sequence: TGTGCCAGCAGCCTATTGGACAGAGAAGCCTACGAGCAGTACTTC.

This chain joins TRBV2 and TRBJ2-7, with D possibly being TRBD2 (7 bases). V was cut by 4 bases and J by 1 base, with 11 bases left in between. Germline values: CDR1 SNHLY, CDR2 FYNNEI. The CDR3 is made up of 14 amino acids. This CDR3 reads CASSVAGASYEQYF. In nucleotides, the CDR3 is TGTGCCAGCAGTGTTGCGGGGGCTTCCTACGAGCAGTACTTC.

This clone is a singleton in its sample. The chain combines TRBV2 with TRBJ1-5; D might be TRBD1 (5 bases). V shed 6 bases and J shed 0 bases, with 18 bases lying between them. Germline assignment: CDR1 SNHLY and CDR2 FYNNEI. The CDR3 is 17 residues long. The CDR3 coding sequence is TGTGCCAGCAGGCAGGGCAGCCCATTTTATAGCAATCAGCCCCAGCATTTT. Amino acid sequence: CASRQGSPFYSNQPQHF.

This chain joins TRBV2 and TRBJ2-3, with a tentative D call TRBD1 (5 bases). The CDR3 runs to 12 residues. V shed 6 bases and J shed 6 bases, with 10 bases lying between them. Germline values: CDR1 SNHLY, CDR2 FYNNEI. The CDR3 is CASSVRGDTQYF. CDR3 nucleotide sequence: TGTGCCAGCAGCGTAAGGGGCGATACGCAGTATTTT.

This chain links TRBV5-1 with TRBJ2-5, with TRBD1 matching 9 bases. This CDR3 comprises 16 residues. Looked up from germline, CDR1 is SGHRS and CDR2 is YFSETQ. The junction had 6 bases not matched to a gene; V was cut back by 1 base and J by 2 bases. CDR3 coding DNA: TGCGCCAGCAGCTTGAGAGACAGGGGGGTACAAGAGACCCAGTACTTC. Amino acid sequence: CASSLRDRGVQETQYF.

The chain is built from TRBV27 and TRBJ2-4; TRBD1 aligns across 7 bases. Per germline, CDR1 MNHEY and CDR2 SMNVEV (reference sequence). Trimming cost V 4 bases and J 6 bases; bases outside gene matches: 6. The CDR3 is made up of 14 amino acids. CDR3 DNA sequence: TGTGCCAGCAGTTCCACAGGGGTGCGAAACATTCAGTACTTC. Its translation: CASSSTGVRNIQYF.

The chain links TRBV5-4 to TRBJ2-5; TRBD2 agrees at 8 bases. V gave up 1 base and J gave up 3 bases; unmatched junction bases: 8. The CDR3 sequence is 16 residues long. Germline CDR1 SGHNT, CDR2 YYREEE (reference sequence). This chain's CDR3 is CASSLQTSGFEETQYF. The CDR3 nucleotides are TGTGCCAGCAGCTTGCAAACTAGCGGATTTGAAGAGACCCAGTACTTC.

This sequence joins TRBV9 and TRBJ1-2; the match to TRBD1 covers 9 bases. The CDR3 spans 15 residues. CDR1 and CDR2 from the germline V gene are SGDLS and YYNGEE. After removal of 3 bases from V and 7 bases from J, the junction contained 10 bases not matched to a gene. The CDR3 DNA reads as TGTGCCAGCAGCGATACCGGGACAGGGAGAAGTGGCTACACCTTC. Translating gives CASSDTGTGRSGYTF. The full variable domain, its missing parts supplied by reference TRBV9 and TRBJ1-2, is DSGVTQTPKHLITATGQRVTLRCSPRSGDLSVYWYQQSLDQGLQFLIQYYNGEERAKGNILERFSAQQFPDLHSELNLSSLELGDSALYFCASSDTGTGRSGYTFGSGTRLTVV.

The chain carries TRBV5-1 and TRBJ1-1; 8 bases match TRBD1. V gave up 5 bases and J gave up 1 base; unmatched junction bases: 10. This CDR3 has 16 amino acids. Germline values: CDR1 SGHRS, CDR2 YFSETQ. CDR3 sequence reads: CASRTTGDVGNTEAFF. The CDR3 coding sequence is TGCGCCAGCAGGACGACAGGGGACGTAGGGAACACTGAAGCTTTCTTT.